Presented here are 8 T cell receptor beta chains from one specimen sequenced in a study of CD8 T cells in ankylosing spondylitis. TCRdb re-derived calls from the 5' RACE reads in MiXCR, one entry per CDR3 protein. The data hold 250,000 or so distinct CDR3 sequences, with about 10% observed a single time. Input material: blood, either unsorted or a sorted T cell fraction (not recorded which). These receptors were taken from a male donor with ankylosing spondylitis or in good health (not recorded which).

This clonotype was counted ten times or more. The chain recombines TRBV20-1 with TRBJ1-6, with D unclear. The CDR3 extends over 13 amino acids. V was clipped by 7 bases and J by 6 bases, with 13 bases between them. Germline assignment: CDR1 DFQATT and CDR2 SNEGSKA (reference sequence). DNA for the CDR3: TGCAGTGTCCCGCCCAGCGGTAATTCACCCCTCCACTTT. Its translation: CSVPPSGNSPLHF.

This clonotype was counted ten times or more. This chain joins TRBV7-9 and TRBJ1-2, with unresolved D. Germline CDR1 reads SEHNR; CDR2 reads FQNEAQ (reference sequence). Trimming shortened V by 4 bases and J by 4 bases, and 13 bases separated the two germline ends. This CDR3 is 14 amino acids long. The CDR3 protein is CASSSWRNPYGYTF. In DNA form, the CDR3 reads TGTGCCAGCAGCTCTTGGCGGAATCCCTATGGCTACACCTTC.

This clonotype was recorded at least ten times. The chain links TRBV12-3 or TRBV12-4 to TRBJ2-5; a possible D gene is TRBD1 (6 bases). Deletions cut 2 bases from V and 7 bases from J, with 8 bases between. The CDR3 spans 12 residues. Here the CDR3 DNA reads TGTGCCAGCAGTTTATCAGGGGCGACCCAGTACTTC. Protein sequence: CASSLSGATQYF.

Of note for this clonotype: The germline gene is not matched at one end of the junction; a read error may be the cause. This chain connects TRBV3-1 to TRBJ2-2; 7 positions agree with TRBD1. Germline V gene data show CDR1 as LGHDT and CDR2 as YNNKEL (reference sequence). CDR3 length equals 17 residues. CDR3 in amino acids: CASNQDLGGSNTGELFF. The CDR3 bases are TGTGCCAGCAACCAAGATCTAGGGGGCTCGAACACCGGGGAGCTGTTTTTT.

This clonotype appeared many times. The gene calls are TRBV6-5 and TRBJ2-5, with D maybe TRBD1 (6 bases). V was pared by 8 bases and J by 2 bases, with 9 bases between. Germline CDR1 and CDR2: MNHEY and SVGAGI. The length of the CDR3 is 12 residues. This CDR3 reads CASGQTQETQYF. The CDR3 nucleotides read TGTGCCAGCGGACAGACACAAGAGACCCAGTACTTC.

This clonotype was seen a handful of times. This chain connects TRBV7-2 to TRBJ2-2; D is unresolved. The V gene lost 5 bases and the J gene lost 2 bases, with 9 bases spanning the gap. The CDR3 extends over 14 amino acids. Per the germline V gene, CDR1 is SGHTA and CDR2 is FQGNSA. The CDR3 loop is CASSRQLNTGELFF. CDR3 in DNA: TGTGCCAGCAGCCGTCAGCTTAACACCGGGGAGCTGTTTTTT.

This clonotype was seen a few times. The rearrangement links TRBV12-3 or TRBV12-4 to TRBJ1-5; no clear D. V was pared by 5 bases and J by 2 bases, with 7 bases between. The CDR3 has 13 amino acids. The CDR3 spells CASSKGGNQPQHF. The CDR3 nucleotides are TGTGCCAGCAGTAAGGGAGGCAATCAGCCCCAGCATTTT.

This clonotype was recorded many times. The CDR3 loop is CASSLDRFGEQYF. For the CDR3, the DNA is TGTGCCAGCAGCTTGGACAGGTTCGGCGAGCAGTACTTC. V and J are TRBV7-7 and TRBJ2-7, with 7 nucleotides matching TRBD1. The V gene end was trimmed by 3 bases and the J gene end by 6 bases; junction bases not matched to a gene: 5. The CDR3 is made up of 13 amino acids. From germline, CDR1 is SSHAT and CDR2 FNYEAQ (reference sequence).